One sample yielded the 4 T cell receptor beta chains listed below, sequenced in a study of cytomegalovirus exposure and HLA in healthy donors. With 60 Vbeta and 13 Jbeta primers, the PCR was carried out. Only in-frame clones appear in the TCRdb table, and some are missing; sequencing was by immunoSEQ multiplex PCR. The table includes approximately 100,000 clones, around 75% detected once. The specimen sequenced was PBMCs. Receptors were obtained from a woman aged 18-29 years in good health and CMV-seropositive.

The chain has TRBV9 and TRBJ2-7, with D possibly matching TRBD1 (6 bases). Germline CDR1 reads SGDLS; CDR2 reads YYNGEE. The CDR3 length is 16 residues. V was trimmed by 4 bases and J by 2 bases, leaving 19 bases between them. The CDR3 nucleotides are TGTGCCAGCAGCCCCCAACCCCGGACAGCTACCTACGAGCAGTACTTC. This codes for CASSPQPRTATYEQYF.

The chain recombines TRBV10-3 with TRBJ2-2; D is possibly TRBD2 (6 bases). Trimming shortened V by 4 bases and J by 5 bases, and 17 bases separated the two germline ends. The CDR3 extends over 16 amino acids. The germline CDR1 and CDR2 sequences are ENHRY and SYGVKD. Here the CDR3 reads CAISVAEGGLTGELFF. CDR3 DNA: TGTGCCATCAGTGTTGCCGAGGGAGGACTAACCGGGGAGCTGTTTTTT.

This clone was recorded a few times. In DNA form, the CDR3 reads TGTGCCAGCAGCGGGACTAGCGGGAAAAGGGGCCCCTACGAGCAGTACTTC. Its protein is CASSGTSGKRGPYEQYF. The chain carries TRBV7-2 and TRBJ2-7, with TRBD2 matching over 13 bases. V gave up 5 bases and J gave up 2 bases; unmatched junction bases: 9. Germline V lookup: CDR1 SGHTA, CDR2 FQGNSA. The CDR3 is 17 amino acids. The full variable domain, in which reference TRBV7-2 and TRBJ2-7 provide the parts outside the CDR3, is GAGVSQSPSNKVTEKGKDVELRCDPISGHTALYWYRQSLGQGLEFLIYFQGNSAPDKSGLPSDRFSAERTGGSVSTLTIQRTQQEDSAVYLCASSGTSGKRGPYEQYFGPGTRLTVT.

The chain employs TRBV18 and TRBJ2-7; 10 positions match TRBD1. The CDR3 runs 14 residues. From germline, CDR1 is KGHSH and CDR2 LQKENI. The J segment lost 3 bases and the V segment lost 7 bases, leaving 6 bases of the junction unmatched. CDR3 bases: TGTGCCAGCTACTCCGGGACAGGGGACTACGAGCAGTACTTC. Translated: CASYSGTGDYEQYF. Full variable domain (rest looked up from reference TRBV18 and TRBJ2-7): NAGVMQNPRHLVRRRGQEARLRCSPMKGHSHVYWYRQLPEEGLKFMVYLQKENIIDESGMPKERFSAEFPKEGPSILRIQQVVRGDSAAYFCASYSGTGDYEQYFGPGTRLTVT.